The entry that follows covers one T cell receptor (beta chain) sequence. In the authors' workflow: Nucleated cell number was recorded as an estimate derived from reference gene primer amplification. Generated by immunoSEQ multiplex PCR, the TCRdb table keeps only in-frame clones and is missing some. The V and J calls and clone size come from that table; D and trimming were worked out from the DNA. Among 250,000 or so clones listed, approximately 90% were seen once. The ends lost 4 bases at V and 2 bases at J; junction bases unmatched: 5. CDR3 size: 15 residues. Per germline, CDR1 MNHEY and CDR2 SVGAGI. Cohort assignment relied on participant-reported clinical history. This record belongs to a study of blood T cell repertoires in COVID-19.

The TCR originated in a man aged 40-49 years who had been exposed to COVID-19. The sequenced sample consisted of PBMCs or T cells enriched from blood (not recorded which). V is TRBV6-5 and J is TRBJ2-7, with TRBD1 matching over 10 bases. CDR3 sequence (DNA): TGTGCCAGCAGTTCCTGGGACAGGGGAGCCTACGAGCAGTACTTC. It translates to CASSSWDRGAYEQYF.